This T cell receptor (beta chain) was documented in a study of blood T cell repertoires in COVID-19. The overall study: Researchers got acute and convalescent COVID-19 samples from the United States, Italy and Spain. Sources were T cells, B-cell-depleted T cells, or PBMCs; the material itself was cDNA or gDNA.

This clone was seen only a few times. Looked up from germline, CDR1 is KGHSH and CDR2 is LQKENI. This CDR3 contains 15 residues. V gave up 3 bases and J gave up 3 bases, with 11 bases separating them. Authors' methods: Counts of nucleated cells, estimated from reference gene primer amplification, were obtained. Clones were sequenced by immunoSEQ multiplex PCR, and TCRdb holds only the in-frame ones, with some missing. V, J and clone size derive from that table, while D and trimming were established from the DNA sequence. The table lists 110,000 or so clones, more than 75% of them singletons. The specimen sequenced was peripheral blood. The source of this sequence is a man in his forties with acute or convalescent COVID-19. The chain joins TRBV18 to TRBJ2-2; maybe TRBD2 (5 bases). The CDR3 nucleotides read TGTGCCAGCTCACCTCCGGGGTTGGACACCGGGGAGCTGTTTTTT. This codes for CASSPPGLDTGELFF.